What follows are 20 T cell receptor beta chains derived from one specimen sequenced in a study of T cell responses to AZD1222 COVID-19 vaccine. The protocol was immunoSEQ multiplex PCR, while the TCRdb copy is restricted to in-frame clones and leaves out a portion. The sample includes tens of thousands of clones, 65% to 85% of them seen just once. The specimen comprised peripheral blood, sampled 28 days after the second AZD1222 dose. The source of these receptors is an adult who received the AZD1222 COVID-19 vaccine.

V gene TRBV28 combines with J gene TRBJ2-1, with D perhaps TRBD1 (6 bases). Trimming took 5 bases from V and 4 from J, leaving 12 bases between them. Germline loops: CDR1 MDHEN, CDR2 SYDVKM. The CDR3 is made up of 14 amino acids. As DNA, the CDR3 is TGTGCCAGCAGTCCAAGGACAGCATACAATGAGCAGTTCTTC. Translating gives CASSPRTAYNEQFF.

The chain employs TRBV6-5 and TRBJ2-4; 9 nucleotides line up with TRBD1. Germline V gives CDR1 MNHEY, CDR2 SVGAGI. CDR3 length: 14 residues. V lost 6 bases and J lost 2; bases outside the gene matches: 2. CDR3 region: CASRTGGTKNIQYF. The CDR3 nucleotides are TGTGCCAGCAGGACAGGGGGAACCAAAAACATTCAGTACTTC.

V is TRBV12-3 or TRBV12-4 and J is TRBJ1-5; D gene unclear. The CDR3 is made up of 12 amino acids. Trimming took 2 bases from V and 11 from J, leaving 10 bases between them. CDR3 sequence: CASSLRGEAQHF. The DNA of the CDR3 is TGTGCCAGCAGTTTAAGAGGCGAGGCCCAGCATTTT.

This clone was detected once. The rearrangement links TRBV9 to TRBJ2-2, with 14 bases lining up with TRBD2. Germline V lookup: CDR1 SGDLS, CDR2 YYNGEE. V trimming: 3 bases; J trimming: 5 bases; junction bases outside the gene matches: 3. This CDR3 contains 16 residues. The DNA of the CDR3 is TGTGCCAGCAGCGCGGGACTAGCGGGAGTAACCGGGGAGCTGTTTTTT. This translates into CASSAGLAGVTGELFF. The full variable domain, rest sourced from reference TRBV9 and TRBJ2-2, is DSGVTQTPKHLITATGQRVTLRCSPRSGDLSVYWYQQSLDQGLQFLIQYYNGEERAKGNILERFSAQQFPDLHSELNLSSLELGDSALYFCASSAGLAGVTGELFFGEGSRLTVL.

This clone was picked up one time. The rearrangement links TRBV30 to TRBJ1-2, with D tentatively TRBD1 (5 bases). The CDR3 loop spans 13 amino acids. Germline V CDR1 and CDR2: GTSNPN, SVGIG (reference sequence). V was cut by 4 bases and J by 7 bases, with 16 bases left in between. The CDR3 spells CAWTTFTGFGYTF. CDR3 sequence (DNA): TGTGCCTGGACCACCTTCACAGGTTTTGGCTACACCTTC.

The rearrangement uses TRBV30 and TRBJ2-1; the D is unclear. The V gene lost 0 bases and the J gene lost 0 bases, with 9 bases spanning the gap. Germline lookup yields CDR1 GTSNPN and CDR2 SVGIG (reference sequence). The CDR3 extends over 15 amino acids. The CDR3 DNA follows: TGTGCCTGGAGTGTACGGAGTAGCTCCTACAATGAGCAGTTCTTC. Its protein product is CAWSVRSSSYNEQFF.

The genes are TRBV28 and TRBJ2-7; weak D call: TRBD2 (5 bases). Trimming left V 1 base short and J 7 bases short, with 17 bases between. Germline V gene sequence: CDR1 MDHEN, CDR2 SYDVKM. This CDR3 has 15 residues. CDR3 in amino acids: CASSLYRASGLEQYF. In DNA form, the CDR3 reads TGTGCCAGCAGTTTATATCGGGCCAGCGGACTGGAGCAGTACTTC.

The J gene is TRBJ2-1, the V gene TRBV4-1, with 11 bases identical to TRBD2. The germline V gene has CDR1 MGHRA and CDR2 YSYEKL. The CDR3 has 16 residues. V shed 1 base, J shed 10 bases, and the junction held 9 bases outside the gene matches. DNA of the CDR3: TGCGCCAGCAGCCAAGCCGCCCTAGCGGGAGGCGACGAGCAGTTCTTC. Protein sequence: CASSQAALAGGDEQFF.

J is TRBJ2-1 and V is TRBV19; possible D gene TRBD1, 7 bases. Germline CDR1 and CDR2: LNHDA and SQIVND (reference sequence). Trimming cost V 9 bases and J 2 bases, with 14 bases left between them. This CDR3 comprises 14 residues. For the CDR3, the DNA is TGTGCCAGCCGCAGGGGGGCCCCCTACAATGAGCAGTTCTTC. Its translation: CASRRGAPYNEQFF. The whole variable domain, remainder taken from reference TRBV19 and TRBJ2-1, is DGGITQSPKYLFRKEGQNVTLSCEQNLNHDAMYWYRQDPGQGLRLIYYSQIVNDFQKGDIAEGYSVSREKKESFPLTVTSAQKNPTAFYLCASRRGAPYNEQFFGPGTRLTVL.

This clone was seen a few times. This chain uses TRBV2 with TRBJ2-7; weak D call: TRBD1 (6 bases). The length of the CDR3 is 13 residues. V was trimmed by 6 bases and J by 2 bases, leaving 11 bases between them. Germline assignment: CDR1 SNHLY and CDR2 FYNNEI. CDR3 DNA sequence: TGTGCCAGCAGAACCAGACAGGCCTACGAGCAGTACTTC. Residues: CASRTRQAYEQYF.

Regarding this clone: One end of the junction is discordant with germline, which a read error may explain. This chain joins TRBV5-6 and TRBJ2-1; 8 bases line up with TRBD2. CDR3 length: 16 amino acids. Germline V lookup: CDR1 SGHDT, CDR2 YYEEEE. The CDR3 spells CAGSYLAGTWYNEQFF. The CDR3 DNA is TGTGCCGGCAGCTATCTAGCGGGTACTTGGTACAATGAGCAGTTCTTC. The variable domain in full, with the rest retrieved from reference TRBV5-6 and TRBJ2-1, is DAGVTQSPTHLIKTRGQQVTLRCSPKSGHDTVSWYQQALGQGPQFIFQYYEEEERQRGNFPDRFSGHQFPNYSSELNVNALLLGDSALYLCAGSYLAGTWYNEQFFGPGTRLTVL.

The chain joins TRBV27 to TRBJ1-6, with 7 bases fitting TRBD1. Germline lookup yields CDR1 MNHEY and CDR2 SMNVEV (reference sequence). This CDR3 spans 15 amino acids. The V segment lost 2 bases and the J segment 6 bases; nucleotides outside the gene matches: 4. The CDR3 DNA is TGTGCCAGCAGTTTAAGGACAGGAACTAATTCACCCCTCCACTTT. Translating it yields CASSLRTGTNSPLHF.

The DNA for the CDR3 is TGTGCCAGCAGTTCTGGGGCTGGGGTGGTTGAGCAGTTCTTC. It codes for CASSSGAGVVEQFF. The genes are TRBV6-2 or TRBV6-3 and TRBJ2-1, with D possibly TRBD1 on 5 matching bases. The CDR3 consists of 14 residues. Germline CDR1 MNHEY, CDR2 SVGEGT. V was cut by 4 bases and J by 9 bases, with 16 bases left in between.

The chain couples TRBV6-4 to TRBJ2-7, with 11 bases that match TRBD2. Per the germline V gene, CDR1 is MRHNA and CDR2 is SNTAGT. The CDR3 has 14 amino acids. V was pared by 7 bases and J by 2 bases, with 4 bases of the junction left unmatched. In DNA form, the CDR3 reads TGTGCCAGCAAGCTGACTAGCGGGGCCTACGAGCAGTACTTC. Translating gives CASKLTSGAYEQYF.

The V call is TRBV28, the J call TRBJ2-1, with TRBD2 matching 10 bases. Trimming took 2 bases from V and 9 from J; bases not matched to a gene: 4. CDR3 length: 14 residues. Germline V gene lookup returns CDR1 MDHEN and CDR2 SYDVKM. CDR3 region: CASSLLAGAGEQFF. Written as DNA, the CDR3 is TGTGCCAGCAGTTTACTAGCGGGAGCTGGTGAGCAGTTCTTC.

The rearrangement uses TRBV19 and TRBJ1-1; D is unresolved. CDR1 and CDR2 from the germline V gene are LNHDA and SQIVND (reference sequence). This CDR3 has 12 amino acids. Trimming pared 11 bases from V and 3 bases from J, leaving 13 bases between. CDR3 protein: CASLRHYTEAFF. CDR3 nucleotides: TGTGCCTCCCTCCGGCACTACACTGAAGCTTTCTTT.

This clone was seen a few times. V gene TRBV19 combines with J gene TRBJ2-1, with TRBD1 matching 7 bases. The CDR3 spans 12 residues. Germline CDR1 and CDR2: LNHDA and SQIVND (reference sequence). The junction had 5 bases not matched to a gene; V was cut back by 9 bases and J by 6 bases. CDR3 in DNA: TGTGCCAGCACCACAGGGGCCAATGAGCAGTTCTTC. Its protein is CASTTGANEQFF.

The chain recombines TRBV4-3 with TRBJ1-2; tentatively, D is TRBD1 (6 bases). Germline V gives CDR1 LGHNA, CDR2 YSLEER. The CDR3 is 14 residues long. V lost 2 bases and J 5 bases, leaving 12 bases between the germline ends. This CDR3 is CASSQTGQLYGYTF. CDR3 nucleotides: TGCGCCAGCAGCCAAACCGGACAGCTTTATGGCTACACCTTC.

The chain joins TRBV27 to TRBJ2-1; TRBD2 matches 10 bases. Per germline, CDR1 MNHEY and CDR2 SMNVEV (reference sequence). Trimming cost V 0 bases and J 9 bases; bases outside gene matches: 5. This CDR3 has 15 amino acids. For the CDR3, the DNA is TGTGCCAGCAGTTTATCCAGCGGGAGGGCGGGTGAGCAGTTCTTC. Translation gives CASSLSSGRAGEQFF.

The CDR3 sequence is CASSTGPWGNEQFF. The CDR3 region has the DNA TGTGCCAGTAGTACCGGACCATGGGGCAATGAGCAGTTCTTC. The J gene is TRBJ2-1, the V gene TRBV19; the D is unclear. Trimming removed 4 bases from V and 6 bases from J, with 13 bases in between. Looked up from germline, CDR1 is LNHDA and CDR2 is SQIVND (reference sequence). CDR3 length: 14 amino acids.